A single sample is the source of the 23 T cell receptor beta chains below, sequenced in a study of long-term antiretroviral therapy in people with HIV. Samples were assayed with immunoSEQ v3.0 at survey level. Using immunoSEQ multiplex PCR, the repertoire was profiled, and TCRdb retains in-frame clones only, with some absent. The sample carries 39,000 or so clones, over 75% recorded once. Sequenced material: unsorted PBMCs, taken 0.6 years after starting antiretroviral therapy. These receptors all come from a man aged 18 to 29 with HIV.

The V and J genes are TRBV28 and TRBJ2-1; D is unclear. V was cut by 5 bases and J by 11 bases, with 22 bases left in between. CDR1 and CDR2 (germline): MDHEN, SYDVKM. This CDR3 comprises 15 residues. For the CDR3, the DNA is TGTGCCAGCAGTCCCGACCGCCTCTCCACAATGAAGCAGTTCTTC. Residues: CASSPDRLSTMKQFF.

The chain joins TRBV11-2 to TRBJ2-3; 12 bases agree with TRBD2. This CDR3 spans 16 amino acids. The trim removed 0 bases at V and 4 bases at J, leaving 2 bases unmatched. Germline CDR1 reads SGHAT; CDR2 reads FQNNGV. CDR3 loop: CASSLETSGRSDTQYF. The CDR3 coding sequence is TGTGCCAGCAGCTTAGAGACTAGCGGGAGATCAGATACGCAGTATTTT. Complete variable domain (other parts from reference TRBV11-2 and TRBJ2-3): EAGVAQSPRYKIIEKRQSVAFWCNPISGHATLYWYQQILGQGPKLLIQFQNNGVVDDSQLPKDRFSAERLKGVDSTLKIQPAKLEDSAVYLCASSLETSGRSDTQYFGPGTRLTVL.

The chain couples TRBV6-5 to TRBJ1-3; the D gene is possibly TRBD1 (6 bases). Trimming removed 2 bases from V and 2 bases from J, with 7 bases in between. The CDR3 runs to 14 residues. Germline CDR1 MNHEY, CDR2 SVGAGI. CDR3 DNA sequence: TGTGCCAGCAGTTACCGGGGGCCTGGAAACACCATATATTTT. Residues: CASSYRGPGNTIYF.

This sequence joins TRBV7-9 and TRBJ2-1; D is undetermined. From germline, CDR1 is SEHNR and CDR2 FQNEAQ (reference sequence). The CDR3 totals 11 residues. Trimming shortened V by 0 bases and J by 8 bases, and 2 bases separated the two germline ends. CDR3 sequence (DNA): TGTGCCAGCAGCTTAGCGGATGAGCAGTTCTTC. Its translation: CASSLADEQFF.

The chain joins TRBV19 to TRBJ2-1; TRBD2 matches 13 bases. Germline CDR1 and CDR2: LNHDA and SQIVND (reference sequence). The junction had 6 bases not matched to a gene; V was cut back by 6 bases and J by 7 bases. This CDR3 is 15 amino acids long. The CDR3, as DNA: TGTGCCAGTAGCATCCAGACTAGCGGGAGGAATGAGCAGTTCTTC. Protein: CASSIQTSGRNEQFF.

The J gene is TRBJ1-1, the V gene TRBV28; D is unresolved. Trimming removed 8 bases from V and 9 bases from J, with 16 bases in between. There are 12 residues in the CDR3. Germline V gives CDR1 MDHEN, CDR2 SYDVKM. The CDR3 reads CASPGPSEKAFF. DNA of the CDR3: TGTGCCAGCCCCGGGCCCTCTGAAAAAGCTTTCTTT.

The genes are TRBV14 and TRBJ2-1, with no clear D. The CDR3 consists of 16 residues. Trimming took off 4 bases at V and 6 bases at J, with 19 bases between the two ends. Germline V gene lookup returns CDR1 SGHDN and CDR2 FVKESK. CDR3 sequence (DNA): TGTGCCAGCAGCCCCCGAGACGAGTATGGCGGCAATGAGCAGTTCTTC. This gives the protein CASSPRDEYGGNEQFF.

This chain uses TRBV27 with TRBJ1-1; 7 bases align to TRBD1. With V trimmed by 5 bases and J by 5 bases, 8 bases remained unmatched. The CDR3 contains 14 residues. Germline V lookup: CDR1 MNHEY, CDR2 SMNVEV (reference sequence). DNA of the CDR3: TGTGCCAGCAGTCCGTCAGGGGGGGGGACTGAAGCTTTCTTT. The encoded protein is CASSPSGGGTEAFF.

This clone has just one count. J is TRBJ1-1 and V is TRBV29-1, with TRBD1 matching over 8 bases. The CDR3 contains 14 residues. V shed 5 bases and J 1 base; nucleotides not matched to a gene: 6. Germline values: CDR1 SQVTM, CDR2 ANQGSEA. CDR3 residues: CSVLDRAKNTEAFF. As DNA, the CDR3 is TGCAGCGTTCTGGACAGGGCAAAGAACACTGAAGCTTTCTTT.

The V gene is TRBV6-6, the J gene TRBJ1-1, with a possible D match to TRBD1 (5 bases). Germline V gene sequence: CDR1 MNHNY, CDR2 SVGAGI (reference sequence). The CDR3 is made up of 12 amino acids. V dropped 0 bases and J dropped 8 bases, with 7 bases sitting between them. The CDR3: CASSYSEGEAFF. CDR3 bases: TGTGCCAGCAGTTACTCGGAGGGGGAAGCTTTCTTT.

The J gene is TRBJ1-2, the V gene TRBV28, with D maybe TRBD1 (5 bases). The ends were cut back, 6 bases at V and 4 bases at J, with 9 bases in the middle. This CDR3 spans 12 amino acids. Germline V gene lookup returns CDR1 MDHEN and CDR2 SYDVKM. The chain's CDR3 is CASSRDIYGYTF. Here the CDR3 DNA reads TGTGCCAGCAGCAGGGATATCTATGGCTACACCTTC.

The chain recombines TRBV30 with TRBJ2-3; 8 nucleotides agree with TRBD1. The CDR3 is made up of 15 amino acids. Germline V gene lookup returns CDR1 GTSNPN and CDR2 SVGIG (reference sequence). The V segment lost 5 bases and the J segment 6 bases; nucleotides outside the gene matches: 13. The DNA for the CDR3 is TGTGCCTGGGGAACAAGGCAGGGGGCTTCGGATACGCAGTATTTT. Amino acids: CAWGTRQGASDTQYF.

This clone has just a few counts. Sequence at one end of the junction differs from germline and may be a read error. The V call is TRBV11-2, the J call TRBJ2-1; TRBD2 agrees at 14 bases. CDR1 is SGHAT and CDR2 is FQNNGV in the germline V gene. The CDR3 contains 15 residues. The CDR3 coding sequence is TGTGCCAGCAGCTTAGCTCTCGGGACTAGCGGGAGTCCGCTCTTC. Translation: CASSLALGTSGSPLF.

The CDR3 reads CASSVGPENTEAFF. In nucleotides, the CDR3 is TGTGCCAGCAGCGTAGGTCCGGAGAACACTGAAGCTTTCTTT. The V and J genes are TRBV9 and TRBJ1-1; the D is unclear. There are 14 residues in the CDR3. The V gene's germline CDR1 is SGDLS and CDR2 YYNGEE. V was pared by 0 bases and J by 1 base, with 7 bases between.

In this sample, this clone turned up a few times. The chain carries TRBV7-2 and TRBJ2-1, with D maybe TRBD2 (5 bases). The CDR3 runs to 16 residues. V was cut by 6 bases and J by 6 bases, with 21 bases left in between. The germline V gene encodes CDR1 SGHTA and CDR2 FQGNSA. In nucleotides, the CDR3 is TGTGCCAGCAGTTCTGACCGAGGCCCTCGGGGCAATGAGCAGTTCTTC. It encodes CASSSDRGPRGNEQFF. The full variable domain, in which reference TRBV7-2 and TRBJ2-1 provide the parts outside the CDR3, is GAGVSQSPSNKVTEKGKDVELRCDPISGHTALYWYRQSLGQGLEFLIYFQGNSAPDKSGLPSDRFSAERTGGSVSTLTIQRTQQEDSAVYLCASSSDRGPRGNEQFFGPGTRLTVL.

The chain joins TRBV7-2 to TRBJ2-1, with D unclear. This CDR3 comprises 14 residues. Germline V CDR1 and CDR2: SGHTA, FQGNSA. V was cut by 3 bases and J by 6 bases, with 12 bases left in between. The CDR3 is CASSLVSPLNEQFF. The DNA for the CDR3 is TGTGCCAGCAGCTTGGTCTCCCCCCTCAATGAGCAGTTCTTC.

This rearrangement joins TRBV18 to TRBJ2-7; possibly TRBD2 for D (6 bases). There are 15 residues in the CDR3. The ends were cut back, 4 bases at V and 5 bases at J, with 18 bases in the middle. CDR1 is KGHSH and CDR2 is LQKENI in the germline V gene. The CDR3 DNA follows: TGTGCCAGCTCACTCCGGGACTTGTCCCCCAACGAGCAGTACTTC. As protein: CASSLRDLSPNEQYF.

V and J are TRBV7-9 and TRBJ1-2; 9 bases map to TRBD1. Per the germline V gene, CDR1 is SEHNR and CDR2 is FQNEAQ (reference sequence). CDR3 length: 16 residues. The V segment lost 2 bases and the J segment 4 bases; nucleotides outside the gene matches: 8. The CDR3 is CASSLLGTGITYGYTF. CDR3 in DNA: TGTGCCAGCAGCTTACTAGGGACAGGGATAACCTATGGCTACACCTTC.

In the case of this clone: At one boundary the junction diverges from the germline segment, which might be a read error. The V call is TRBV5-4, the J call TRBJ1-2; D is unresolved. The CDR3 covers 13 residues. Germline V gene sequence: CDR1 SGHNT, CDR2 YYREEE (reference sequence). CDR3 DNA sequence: TGCGCCAGCAGCCAAGACCGGTACTATGGCTACACCTTC. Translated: CASSQDRYYGYTF.

The CDR3 coding sequence is TGTGCCAGCAGTTGGCAGGGGGCCCTTTCACCCCTCCACTTT. Residues: CASSWQGALSPLHF. The J gene is TRBJ1-6, the V gene TRBV27; 8 positions match TRBD1. Per the germline V gene, CDR1 is MNHEY and CDR2 is SMNVEV (reference sequence). J was trimmed by 9 bases and V by 4 bases; bases with no gene match: 5. The CDR3 length is 14 residues.

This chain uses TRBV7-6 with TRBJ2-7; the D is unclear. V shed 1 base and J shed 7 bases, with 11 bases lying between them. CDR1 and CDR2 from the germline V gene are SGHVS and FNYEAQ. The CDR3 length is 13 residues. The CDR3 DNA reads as TGTGCCAGCAGCTTAGGTGGGGTTAAGGAGCAGTACTTC. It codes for CASSLGGVKEQYF.

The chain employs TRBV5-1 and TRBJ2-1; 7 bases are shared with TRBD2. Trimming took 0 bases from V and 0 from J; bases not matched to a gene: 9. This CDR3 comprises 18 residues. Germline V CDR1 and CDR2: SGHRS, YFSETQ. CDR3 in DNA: TGCGCCAGCAGCTTGGTATTCGGCGGGAGCCTCTCCTACAATGAGCAGTTCTTC. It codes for CASSLVFGGSLSYNEQFF.

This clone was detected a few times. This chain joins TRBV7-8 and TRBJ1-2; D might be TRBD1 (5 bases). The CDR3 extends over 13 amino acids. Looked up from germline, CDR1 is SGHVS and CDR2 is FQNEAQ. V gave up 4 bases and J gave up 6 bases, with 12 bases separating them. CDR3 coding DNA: TGTGCCAGCAGCTGGGCCAGGGTGGATGGCTACACCTTC. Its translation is CASSWARVDGYTF.